This TCR beta chain is from a study of vaccination effects on CD4 cells after COVID-19. Background on the study: Researchers obtained post-vaccine samples at a median of 72 days past the second dose.

Germline-derived CDR1 and CDR2 are SGHDT and YYEEEE. This CDR3 has 14 residues. Cells that had been cultured for 10 days were the source of isolated CD4+ T cells. As their vaccination, participants received two doses of either BNT162b2 or mRNA-1273. Nucleocapsid antibodies stayed negative before and after vaccination, showing no earlier SARS-CoV-2 infection. Study-level findings and limits: Nearly all vaccine-induced clones in healthy recipients recognized only SARS-CoV-2. Few convalescent patients were studied, and early post-infection samples were lacking.

The table came from immunoSEQ multiplex PCR; TCRdb's copy has only in-frame clones and leaves some out. This table holds 66,000 or so clones, over 75% found once. With regard to this clone: Its antigen is currently unknown. An end of the junction differs from the germline gene, which may be a read error.

Sequences were derived from CD4+ T cells from PBMCs cultured without peptide, sampled after COVID-19 vaccination. The TCR originated in a human donor who received a COVID-19 vaccine. The V and J genes are TRBV5-6 and TRBJ1-5, with 7 nucleotides matching TRBD1. The CDR3 protein is CASSYRDSIQPQHF. The CDR3 DNA is TGTGCCAGCAGCTACCGGGACAGCATTCAGCCCCAGCATTTT. Complete variable domain (other parts from reference TRBV5-6 and TRBJ1-5): DAGVTQSPTHLIKTRGQQVTLRCSPKSGHDTVSWYQQALGQGPQFIFQYYEEEERQRGNFPDRFSGHQFPNYSSELNVNALLLGDSALYLCASSYRDSIQPQHFGDGTRLSIL.